This TCR beta chain was sequenced during a study of cytomegalovirus exposure and HLA in healthy donors. On the study more broadly: In an early release, HLA-typed donors contributed 80 million to 95 million unique TCR sequences. Most donors, around 81% of several hundred genotyped, fell in the Caucasian-associated ancestry cluster. Whole-study findings and limits: Rates of TCR association differed by HLA locus in a later analysis, with DRB1 highest and HLA-C lowest. Across donors, presence/absence analyses took sequencing depth to be roughly uniform.

PCR employed 60 Vbeta and 13 Jbeta primers. Only in-frame clones appear in the TCRdb table, and some are missing; sequencing was by immunoSEQ multiplex PCR. This sample has over 55,000 clones; about 80% occur once, and the top ten carry over 1.5%. In regard to this clone: The antigen remains undetermined.

The specimen sequenced was PBMCs. The receptor was derived from a man in his forties or fifties in good health and CMV-seronegative.

The CDR3 DNA sequence: TGTGCCAGCAGGGAAGGAAGCGGGCGCACAGATACGCAGTATTTT. This codes for CASREGSGRTDTQYF. The V call is TRBV25-1, the J call TRBJ2-3; possibly TRBD2 for D (6 bases). V was shortened by 6 bases and J by 1 base, with 14 bases between the two germline ends. This CDR3 is built from 15 residues. Germline CDR1 MGHDK, CDR2 SYGVNS.